These 23 T cell receptor beta chains were sequenced from one sample in a study of response to subunit inactivated influenza vaccine. From the RT-PCR reads, TCRdb called clonotypes with MiXCR, one entry per CDR3 protein. Of 450,000 to 500,000 distinct CDR3 sequences in the sample, approximately 11% were seen once. This specimen consisted of PBMCs from blood, obtained about 40 days after vaccination. These receptors all come from a middle-aged man who received an inactivated influenza vaccine.

The V and J genes are TRBV9 and TRBJ2-3; 7 bases are shared with TRBD2. There are 16 residues in the CDR3. After removal of 4 bases from V and 5 bases from J, the junction contained 13 bases not matched to a gene. Germline assignment: CDR1 SGDLS and CDR2 YYNGEE. CDR3 sequence: CASSMGGRGIGDTQYF. The CDR3 nucleotides are TGTGCCAGCAGCATGGGCGGGAGAGGGATAGGAGATACGCAGTATTTT.

This clonotype was recorded many times. The V and J genes are TRBV20-1 and TRBJ2-7; no definite D call. Per germline, CDR1 DFQATT and CDR2 SNEGSKA (reference sequence). V gave up 3 bases and J gave up 0 bases, with 12 bases separating them. This CDR3 has 14 residues. This CDR3 is CSASDLLSSYEQYF. The CDR3 DNA sequence: TGCAGTGCTAGCGACCTTTTATCCTCCTACGAGCAGTACTTC.

This clonotype was seen at least ten times. The rearrangement links TRBV5-6 to TRBJ1-5; D remains ambiguous. This CDR3 contains 12 residues. Germline V gene lookup returns CDR1 SGHDT and CDR2 YYEEEE. Trimming removed 1 base from V and 9 bases from J, with 8 bases in between. The CDR3 DNA reads TGTGCCAGCAGCTTGTCCCTCGGGCCCCAGCATTTT. The encoded protein is CASSLSLGPQHF. Combining the CDR3 with reference TRBV5-6 and TRBJ1-5 gives the whole variable domain DAGVTQSPTHLIKTRGQQVTLRCSPKSGHDTVSWYQQALGQGPQFIFQYYEEEERQRGNFPDRFSGHQFPNYSSELNVNALLLGDSALYLCASSLSLGPQHFGDGTRLSIL.

This chain uses TRBV12-3 or TRBV12-4 with TRBJ1-5; no reliable D call. Deletions cut 2 bases from V and 5 bases from J, with 10 bases between. This CDR3 contains 14 residues. The DNA of the CDR3 is TGTGCCAGCAGTTTACAGGTCCGGGATCAGCCCCAGCATTTT. It yields the protein CASSLQVRDQPQHF.

In its sample, this clonotype was seen a few times. This chain uses TRBV20-1 with TRBJ2-1, with a possible D match to TRBD1 (6 bases). This CDR3 spans 15 amino acids. Looked up from germline, CDR1 is DFQATT and CDR2 is SNEGSKA (reference sequence). Between the trimmed V and J ends, which lost 1 base and 4 bases, there was a span of 14 bases. CDR3 amino acids: CSARVTGNPYNEQFF. The CDR3 DNA reads TGCAGTGCTAGAGTCACAGGGAACCCATACAATGAGCAGTTCTTC.

This clonotype was seen more than once but under ten times. The chain uses TRBV5-1 and TRBJ2-2; D tentatively reads TRBD1 or TRBD2 (5 bases each). The CDR3 is made up of 15 amino acids. The V end lost 0 bases, the J end lost 4 bases, and 10 bases lay between the germline ends. Germline assignment: CDR1 SGHRS and CDR2 YFSETQ. CDR3 DNA: TGCGCCAGCAGCTTGGAACATGGGGGCACCGGGGAGCTGTTTTTT. Translating gives CASSLEHGGTGELFF.

The chain employs TRBV3-1 and TRBJ2-1; 11 bases fit TRBD2. CDR1 LGHDT and CDR2 YNNKEL come from the germline V gene (reference sequence). The trim removed 2 bases at V and 8 bases at J, leaving 11 bases unmatched. This CDR3 has 17 amino acids. As DNA, the CDR3 is TGTGCCAGCAGCCAACCGGGACTAGCGGACCTCCCCGATGAGCAGTTCTTC. Translating gives CASSQPGLADLPDEQFF.

In its sample, this clonotype was seen many times. The chain uses TRBV7-2 and TRBJ1-6; D unresolved. Trimming took off 3 bases at V and 10 bases at J, with 13 bases between the two ends. This CDR3 has 14 amino acids. The germline CDR1 and CDR2 sequences are SGHTA and FQGNSA. The CDR3 DNA follows: TGTGCCAGCAGCTTGGAAACGGTGGGGTCACCCCTCCACTTT. Translating it yields CASSLETVGSPLHF.

This clonotype showed up just a few times. The V and J genes are TRBV4-3 and TRBJ2-7; TRBD2 matches 7 bases. The CDR3 has 16 amino acids. Germline loops: CDR1 LGHNA, CDR2 YSLEER. The junction had 6 bases not matched to a gene; V was cut back by 1 base and J by 0 bases. The CDR3 is CASSQGLGGGSYEQYF. CDR3 nucleotides: TGCGCCAGCAGCCAAGGTCTTGGCGGGGGCTCCTACGAGCAGTACTTC.

At least ten counts were recorded for this clonotype. The CDR3 region has the DNA TGCAGTGCAAGTCTGGGGGACGGGTATGGCTACACCTTC. As protein: CSASLGDGYGYTF. The rearrangement joins TRBV20-1 to TRBJ1-2, with a possible D match to TRBD1 (5 bases). Germline-derived CDR1 and CDR2 are DFQATT and SNEGSKA (reference sequence). The CDR3 runs to 13 residues. V was cut by 6 bases and J by 5 bases, with 16 bases left in between.

This clonotype was seen repeatedly, ten times or more. The chain combines TRBV29-1 with TRBJ2-1; TRBD1 agrees at 10 bases. Trimming cost V 7 bases and J 7 bases; bases outside gene matches: 10. The CDR3 contains 14 residues. CDR1 and CDR2 (germline): SQVTM, ANQGSEA. The CDR3 region is CSAESGTGANEQFF. The DNA of the CDR3 is TGCAGCGCCGAATCCGGGACAGGGGCGAATGAGCAGTTCTTC.

This clonotype was seen a few times. The gene calls are TRBV12-3 or TRBV12-4 and TRBJ2-2; D unclear. CDR3 length equals 14 residues. The ends were cut back, 5 bases at V and 5 bases at J, with 12 bases in the middle. In nucleotides, the CDR3 is TGTGCCAGCAGTGAACGACACGGGACCGGGGAGCTGTTTTTT. Residues: CASSERHGTGELFF.

The chain joins TRBV7-9 to TRBJ2-3, with D tentatively TRBD1 (5 bases). The CDR3 has 16 residues. The ends were cut back, 5 bases at V and 2 bases at J, with 17 bases in the middle. Germline CDR1 is SEHNR and CDR2 is FQNEAQ (reference sequence). CDR3 amino acids: CASSPTSQGPTDTQYF. For the CDR3, the DNA is TGTGCCAGCAGCCCGACGTCGCAGGGCCCCACAGATACGCAGTATTTT.

This chain connects TRBV20-1 to TRBJ1-1; a weak D match, TRBD1 (5 bases). The length of the CDR3 is 11 residues. The V end lost 8 bases, the J end lost 11 bases, and 18 bases lay between the germline ends. CDR1 is DFQATT, CDR2 SNEGSKA, per germline (reference sequence). In nucleotides, the CDR3 is TGCAGTACTGGTGCCGGGAGGGACGCTTTCTTT. It encodes CSTGAGRDAFF.

This clonotype turned up a few times. The chain combines TRBV28 with TRBJ1-2; D is perhaps TRBD1 (5 bases). V lost 6 bases to trimming and J lost 2 bases, with 10 bases between them. CDR3 size: 13 residues. The germline CDR1 and CDR2 sequences are MDHEN and SYDVKM. CDR3 sequence: CASSMGQNYGYTF. CDR3 sequence (DNA): TGTGCCAGCAGCATGGGGCAGAACTATGGCTACACCTTC.

In its sample, this clonotype was seen many times. V is TRBV7-2 and J is TRBJ2-1; TRBD2 aligns across 12 bases. The J segment lost 7 bases and the V segment lost 5 bases, leaving 9 bases of the junction unmatched. CDR1 is SGHTA, CDR2 FQGNSA, per germline. The CDR3 runs 16 residues. The CDR3 protein is CASSMRTSGVLNEQFF. As DNA, the CDR3 is TGTGCCAGCAGCATGAGGACTAGCGGGGTTTTGAATGAGCAGTTCTTC.

To note about this clonotype: Possible read error: a much larger clone is one base away. The V gene is TRBV12-3 or TRBV12-4, the J gene TRBJ2-3; D ambiguous. The CDR3 is made up of 12 amino acids. In nucleotides, the CDR3 is TGTGCCAGCAGTTTACTCCCAGATTCGCAGTATTTT. It yields the protein CASSLLPDSQYF.

This clonotype was picked up a small number of times. CDR3 coding DNA: TGTGCCAGCAGCGTATCAGAGGGGCCTCCGAACACCGGGGAGCTGTTTTTT. This gives the protein CASSVSEGPPNTGELFF. The J gene is TRBJ2-2, the V gene TRBV9; either TRBD1 or TRBD2 may fit D (5 bases each). Germline loops: CDR1 SGDLS, CDR2 YYNGEE. The length of the CDR3 is 17 residues. The V end lost 1 base, the J end lost 0 bases, and 13 bases lay between the germline ends. Variable domain in full (rest from reference TRBV9 and TRBJ2-2): DSGVTQTPKHLITATGQRVTLRCSPRSGDLSVYWYQQSLDQGLQFLIQYYNGEERAKGNILERFSAQQFPDLHSELNLSSLELGDSALYFCASSVSEGPPNTGELFFGEGSRLTVL.

This clonotype was found a few times. The chain carries TRBV20-1 and TRBJ2-1; no firm D call. The length of the CDR3 is 13 residues. In germline, CDR1 is DFQATT, CDR2 SNEGSKA (reference sequence). The V gene lost 1 base and the J gene lost 7 bases, with 11 bases spanning the gap. The CDR3 DNA is TGCAGTGCTAGAGCAGGCCGTGCTAATGAGCAGTTCTTC. Protein: CSARAGRANEQFF.

The J gene is TRBJ1-6, the V gene TRBV5-1; D possibly corresponds to TRBD1 (5 bases). Germline V gene data show CDR1 as SGHRS and CDR2 as YFSETQ. CDR3 length: 14 residues. V lost 5 bases and J lost 10, with 16 bases in between. DNA for the CDR3: TGCGCCAGCAGGCGGGACCCTCCGACCTCACCCCTCCACTTT. Translation gives CASRRDPPTSPLHF.

The gene calls are TRBV6-2 or TRBV6-3 and TRBJ1-6; TRBD1 aligns across 9 bases. CDR1 and CDR2 (germline): MNHEY, SVGEGT. Losses at the gene ends were 6 bases for V and 6 bases for J; bases not matched to a gene: 24. This CDR3 is built from 21 residues. The CDR3 coding sequence is TGTGCCAGCAGCTCAAGGTTTTCGGGGACAGGGTATTCCGTGACTAATTCACCCCTCCACTTT. Its protein is CASSSRFSGTGYSVTNSPLHF.

This chain links TRBV7-2 with TRBJ2-7; D unresolved. The CDR3 length is 13 residues. V was pared by 4 bases and J by 3 bases, with 10 bases between. Germline-derived CDR1 and CDR2 are SGHTA and FQGNSA. CDR3 residues: CASSYPSDYEQYF. CDR3 coding DNA: TGTGCCAGCAGCTACCCCTCCGACTACGAGCAGTACTTC.

The V call is TRBV20-1, the J call TRBJ2-3; no firm D call. Germline assignment: CDR1 DFQATT and CDR2 SNEGSKA (reference sequence). This CDR3 is 15 amino acids long. The germline V and J ends were trimmed by 1 base and 0 bases, with 11 bases remaining between them. The CDR3 loop is CSARGVRSSTDTQYF. CDR3 bases: TGCAGTGCTAGAGGCGTTAGATCTAGCACAGATACGCAGTATTTT.